The 8 T cell receptor beta chains below were found in one sample sequenced in a study of shared clonotypes between healthy human individuals. Sequencing was performed with immunoSEQ multiplex PCR; in TCRdb, only in-frame clones are kept and a portion is missing. The table includes over a million clones, 95% to 99% detected once. The sample taken for sequencing was naive CD4+ T cells sorted from blood. Subset specified: CD45RA+ positively selected. These receptors came from a man aged 25-45 years in good health.

The V gene is TRBV7-9, the J gene TRBJ1-2; D unresolved. Germline-derived CDR1 and CDR2 are SEHNR and FQNEAQ (reference sequence). Trimming took 5 bases from V and 2 from J, leaving 15 bases between them. The CDR3 has 15 residues. Here the CDR3 reads CASSPLGSLNYGYTF. In DNA, the CDR3 is TGTGCCAGCAGCCCATTGGGCTCCTTAAACTATGGCTACACCTTC.

This chain joins TRBV5-4 and TRBJ2-4, with D possibly being TRBD1 (6 bases). Germline V gene sequence: CDR1 SGHNT, CDR2 YYREEE (reference sequence). V was trimmed by 2 bases and J by 1 base, leaving 16 bases between them. This CDR3 spans 17 amino acids. CDR3 bases: TGTGCCAGCAGCTTAGGATACAACAGGGCGGCCAAAAACATTCAGTACTTC. Amino acids: CASSLGYNRAAKNIQYF.

The chain's CDR3 is CASRMGQGVYGYTF. CDR3 coding DNA: TGTGCCAGCAGGATGGGACAGGGGGTATATGGCTACACCTTC. The chain links TRBV6-1 to TRBJ1-2; 11 positions agree with TRBD1. CDR3 length: 14 amino acids. V dropped 6 bases and J dropped 5; count of bases not matched to a gene: 5. Per the germline V gene, CDR1 is MNHNS and CDR2 is SASEGT.

The chain is built from TRBV9 and TRBJ2-1; the D gene is possibly TRBD2 (5 bases). The V end lost 1 base, the J end lost 7 bases, and 9 bases lay between the germline ends. CDR3 length equals 13 residues. Germline CDR1 is SGDLS and CDR2 is YYNGEE. The CDR3 nucleotides read TGTGCCAGCAGCGTATCGACTAAGAATGAGCAGTTCTTC. This encodes CASSVSTKNEQFF.

The chain carries TRBV27 and TRBJ1-3; 7 bases map to TRBD1. The CDR3 contains 14 residues. Looked up from germline, CDR1 is MNHEY and CDR2 is SMNVEV (reference sequence). V shed 3 bases, J shed 4 bases, and the junction held 3 bases outside the gene matches. CDR3: CASSLTGIGNTIYF. The CDR3 nucleotides read TGTGCCAGCAGTTTGACAGGGATAGGAAACACCATATATTTT.

The chain recombines TRBV28 with TRBJ2-3; D might be TRBD1 or TRBD2, each matching 5 bases. The length of the CDR3 is 14 residues. The germline V gene has CDR1 MDHEN and CDR2 SYDVKM. Trimming left V 2 bases short and J 2 bases short, with 8 bases between. The CDR3 nucleotides are TGTGCCAGCAGTTTACAAGGGACCACAGATACGCAGTATTTT. Amino acids: CASSLQGTTDTQYF.

The chain has TRBV27 and TRBJ2-5; a possible D gene is TRBD1 (5 bases). The CDR3 is made up of 15 amino acids. The V end was cut by 3 bases, the J end by 5 bases, with 16 bases between. Germline assignment: CDR1 MNHEY and CDR2 SMNVEV (reference sequence). The CDR3 bases are TGTGCCAGCAGTTTTAGCAGGGCTAGGTTGGAGACCCAGTACTTC. As protein: CASSFSRARLETQYF.

This clone was observed a single time. This chain uses TRBV11-3 with TRBJ2-5; D is undetermined. Per germline, CDR1 SGHNT and CDR2 YENEEA. V lost 0 bases and J 10 bases, leaving 6 bases between the germline ends. CDR3 size: 11 residues. CDR3 region: CASSLERDQYF. CDR3 coding DNA: TGTGCCAGCAGCTTAGAAAGGGACCAGTACTTC.